What follows is one T cell receptor (beta chain) and its context. The data were obtained in a study of blood T cell repertoires in COVID-19. Study-level background: Specimens from acute and convalescent COVID-19 originated in the United States, Italy and Spain. The cDNA or gDNA used as material had been derived from T cells, B-cell-depleted T cells, or PBMCs.

V shed 0 bases and J 4 bases; nucleotides not matched to a gene: 5. The CDR3 contains 16 residues. From germline, CDR1 is SGHRS and CDR2 YFSETQ. Per the original methods: Amplified reference gene primers provided the basis for estimating nucleated cell counts. The table came from immunoSEQ multiplex PCR; TCRdb's copy has only in-frame clones and leaves some out. The DNA was the basis for D and trimming; V, J and clone size are from that table. The sample lists around 64,000 clones, around nine tenths occurring once. The TCR sequence derives from a woman at least 80 years old with acute or convalescent COVID-19. The V call is TRBV5-1, the J call TRBJ2-2, with TRBD2 identical over 8 bases. Material: peripheral blood. The CDR3: CASSLGAGVLTGELFF. The CDR3 DNA is TGCGCCAGCAGCTTGGGAGCGGGAGTGCTCACCGGGGAGCTGTTTTTT. Full variable domain (rest looked up from reference TRBV5-1 and TRBJ2-2): KAGVTQTPRYLIKTRGQQVTLSCSPISGHRSVSWYQQTPGQGLQFLFEYFSETQRNKGNFPGRFSGRQFSNSRSEMNVSTLELGDSALYLCASSLGAGVLTGELFFGEGSRLTVL.